The 30 T cell receptor beta chains in this list originate from one sample, sequenced in a study of cytomegalovirus exposure and HLA in healthy donors (dated by TCRdb to 2017 to 2019). Library preparation used the immunoSEQ multiplex PCR assay. For the multiplex PCR, a mixture combining 60 forward primers for TCR Vbeta segments and 13 reverse primers for TCR Jbeta segments was used. In its TCRdb copy, this immuneACCESS table keeps in-frame sequences only and misses some clones. Where compared with another copy, unresolved V genes explain less than half of these, and the others have no known cause. Within this sample are about 200,000 clones, with 79% of them counted one time only. The top ten clonotypes cover less than 2% of the sample. The sample consisted of PBMCs. The receptors were gathered from a girl aged 5-17 years in good health and CMV-seropositive.

The chain combines TRBV6-1 with TRBJ1-5, with TRBD1 matching 7 bases. The CDR3 extends over 14 amino acids. Per germline, CDR1 MNHNS and CDR2 SASEGT. With V trimmed by 10 bases and J by 4 bases, 10 bases remained unmatched. CDR3 residues: CATADRVRNQPQHF. CDR3 nucleotides: TGTGCCACTGCTGACAGGGTCCGAAATCAGCCCCAGCATTTT.

This chain uses TRBV27 with TRBJ1-2; 11 nucleotides align to TRBD1. The germline V gene has CDR1 MNHEY and CDR2 SMNVEV (reference sequence). This CDR3 region has 17 residues. The V segment lost 4 bases and the J segment 3 bases; nucleotides outside the gene matches: 10. In nucleotides, the CDR3 is TGTGCCAGCAGTTCCCGGGACAGGGGGAAGAGGGACTATGGCTACACCTTC. Its protein product is CASSSRDRGKRDYGYTF.

The chain joins TRBV5-8 to TRBJ2-7; a possible D gene is TRBD2 (5 bases). The length of the CDR3 is 17 residues. The V end was cut by 0 bases, the J end by 0 bases, with 16 bases between. Looked up from germline, CDR1 is SGHTS and CDR2 is YDEGEE. In nucleotides, the CDR3 is TGTGCCAGCAGCTTGGGCCCCCGGGGTTTAAGCTCCTACGAGCAGTACTTC. It encodes CASSLGPRGLSSYEQYF.

The chain recombines TRBV27 with TRBJ2-1; weak D call: TRBD1 (6 bases). The V end lost 5 bases, the J end lost 0 bases, and 11 bases lay between the germline ends. CDR1 MNHEY and CDR2 SMNVEV come from the germline V gene (reference sequence). CDR3 size: 15 residues. CDR3 sequence (DNA): TGTGCCAGCAGTAGACAGGCGAGCTCCTACAATGAGCAGTTCTTC. Residues: CASSRQASSYNEQFF.

This clone was seen once. The chain combines TRBV7-9 with TRBJ1-6; D is unresolved. The V end lost 2 bases, the J end lost 7 bases, and 9 bases lay between the germline ends. The CDR3 length is 14 residues. Germline loops: CDR1 SEHNR, CDR2 FQNEAQ (reference sequence). In DNA form, the CDR3 reads TGTGCCAGCAGCTTACCACAGTACAATTCACCCCTCCACTTT. Encoded protein: CASSLPQYNSPLHF.

The chain couples TRBV29-1 to TRBJ2-3; a weak D match, TRBD2 (7 bases). This CDR3 has 16 residues. Germline CDR1 is SQVTM and CDR2 is ANQGSEA. V dropped 6 bases and J dropped 3 bases, with 22 bases sitting between them. The CDR3 sequence: CSVSLLAGAATDTQYF. CDR3 nucleotides: TGCAGCGTGAGTTTATTGGCGGGGGCTGCTACAGATACGCAGTATTTT.

The chain recombines TRBV6-6 with TRBJ1-2, with 9 nucleotides matching TRBD1. The CDR3 length is 14 residues. Germline trimming cut 2 bases from V and 5 bases from J; bases unmatched to any gene: 3. Germline CDR1 MNHNY, CDR2 SVGAGI (reference sequence). The CDR3 is CASSYGQGSYGYTF. The CDR3 nucleotides read TGTGCCAGCAGTTACGGACAGGGGAGTTATGGCTACACCTTC.

The chain couples TRBV4-3 to TRBJ2-3; the D gene is possibly TRBD2 (5 bases). Germline V gene sequence: CDR1 LGHNA, CDR2 YSLEER. Deletions cut 0 bases from V and 5 bases from J, with 15 bases between. This CDR3 spans 16 amino acids. The CDR3 loop reads CASSQDRTELLDTQYF. The CDR3 DNA is TGCGCCAGCAGCCAAGATCGGACTGAACTATTAGATACGCAGTATTTT.

This chain joins TRBV27 and TRBJ2-1; D is perhaps TRBD1 (6 bases). Germline V gene lookup returns CDR1 MNHEY and CDR2 SMNVEV (reference sequence). The V and J ends lost 3 bases and 7 bases respectively, with 13 bases between them. The length of the CDR3 is 14 residues. CDR3 residues: CASSFSGHLNEQFF. The DNA of the CDR3 is TGTGCCAGCAGTTTCTCGGGACACCTTAATGAGCAGTTCTTC.

This clone has more than one count but fewer than ten. The gene calls are TRBV15 and TRBJ1-3; D gene uncertain. The CDR3 totals 16 residues. Germline CDR1 and CDR2: LNHNV and YYDKDF (reference sequence). V was shortened by 0 bases and J by 3 bases, with 12 bases between the two germline ends. In DNA form, the CDR3 reads TGTGCCACCAGCAGAGACCCCAGAGGGCTTGGAAACACCATATATTTT. The encoded protein is CATSRDPRGLGNTIYF.

This chain joins TRBV5-3 and TRBJ1-1; 7 nucleotides match TRBD1. TRBV5-3 is an open reading frame whose function is uncertain. Losses at the gene ends were 3 bases for V and 5 bases for J; bases not matched to a gene: 4. The CDR3 is 13 residues long. CDR3 sequence reads: CARSSHRGTEAFF. The CDR3, as DNA: TGTGCCAGAAGCTCACACAGGGGTACTGAAGCTTTCTTT.

The genes are TRBV2 and TRBJ2-3; possible D gene TRBD2, 6 bases. This CDR3 comprises 14 residues. Germline V gene sequence: CDR1 SNHLY, CDR2 FYNNEI. V dropped 11 bases and J dropped 3 bases, with 18 bases sitting between them. Here the CDR3 DNA reads TGTGCCGGAAGGGGAGGTGTCGGTACAGATACGCAGTATTTT. This encodes CAGRGGVGTDTQYF.

In this sample, this clone turned up once. The CDR3 nucleotides are TGTGCCAGCAGCTTAGTCATCATGAACACTGAAGCTTTCTTT. Its translation: CASSLVIMNTEAFF. The chain joins TRBV7-2 to TRBJ1-1; no reliable D call. The V and J ends lost 1 base and 0 bases respectively, with 6 bases between them. Germline lookup yields CDR1 SGHTA and CDR2 FQGNSA. The CDR3 covers 14 residues.

V usage is TRBV7-8 and J usage is TRBJ2-1; 8 bases are a match to TRBD1. Germline values: CDR1 SGHVS, CDR2 FQNEAQ. V shed 1 base and J 6 bases; nucleotides not matched to a gene: 8. The length of the CDR3 is 16 residues. For the CDR3, the DNA is TGTGCCAGCAGCTTAGTGCTGACAGGGGTGGTCAATGAGCAGTTCTTC. Translation: CASSLVLTGVVNEQFF.

To note about this clone: A junction end diverges from the germline sequence, so it may reflect a read error. The V and J genes are TRBV6-5 and TRBJ2-3; 9 bases align to TRBD1. Looked up from germline, CDR1 is MNHEY and CDR2 is SVGAGI. The CDR3 is 15 residues long. For the CDR3, the DNA is TGTGTCAGCAGTATGGACAGGGGCAGGACAGATACGCAGTATTTT. Translated: CVSSMDRGRTDTQYF.

The chain has TRBV29-1 and TRBJ2-5, with TRBD1 as a possible D gene (6 bases). The CDR3 loop spans 13 amino acids. In germline, CDR1 is SQVTM, CDR2 ANQGSEA. V dropped 6 bases and J dropped 1 base, with 12 bases sitting between them. Written as DNA, the CDR3 is TGCAGCGTCGTTCCAGGGGTCCAAGAGACCCAGTACTTC. It encodes CSVVPGVQETQYF.

CDR3 bases: TGTGCCAGCAGCTTCGGGTCAGGGGTTGACACTGAAGCTTTCTTT. Its translation is CASSFGSGVDTEAFF. This chain connects TRBV14 to TRBJ1-1; D might be TRBD1 (6 bases). V was shortened by 5 bases and J by 3 bases, with 16 bases between the two germline ends. This CDR3 contains 15 residues. From germline, CDR1 is SGHDN and CDR2 FVKESK.

The chain carries TRBV7-9 and TRBJ2-7; weak D call: TRBD1 (6 bases). V shed 2 bases and J shed 4 bases, with 12 bases lying between them. This CDR3 is 14 amino acids long. CDR1 is SEHNR and CDR2 is FQNEAQ in the germline V gene (reference sequence). The DNA of the CDR3 is TGTGCCAGCAGCTTATCGGGACACCCGTACGAGCAGTACTTC. Protein product: CASSLSGHPYEQYF.

This clone came up a few times. V gene TRBV19 combines with J gene TRBJ1-4, with no clear D. CDR3 length equals 10 residues. CDR1 is LNHDA and CDR2 is SQIVND in the germline V gene (reference sequence). The CDR3 region has the DNA TGTGCGGAAGGGAGGGAAAAACTGTTTTTT. The encoded protein is CAEGREKLFF. Combining the CDR3 with reference TRBV19 and TRBJ1-4 gives the whole variable domain DGGITQSPKYLFRKEGQNVTLSCEQNLNHDAMYWYRQDPGQGLRLIYYSQIVNDFQKGDIAEGYSVSREKKESFPLTVTSAQKNPTAFYLCAEGREKLFFGSGTQLSVL.

This chain joins TRBV11-2 and TRBJ2-3, with 15 bases lining up with TRBD2. The ends lost 1 base at V and 4 bases at J; junction bases unmatched: 3. Germline lookup yields CDR1 SGHAT and CDR2 FQNNGV. The CDR3 totals 17 residues. CDR3 region: CASSLGRTSGGADTQYF. The CDR3 DNA is TGTGCCAGCAGCTTAGGGAGGACTAGCGGGGGGGCAGATACGCAGTATTTT.

The V call is TRBV19, the J call TRBJ2-7; D unresolved. From germline, CDR1 is LNHDA and CDR2 SQIVND (reference sequence). CDR3 length equals 13 residues. The V and J ends lost 4 bases and 0 bases respectively, with 7 bases between them. The CDR3 nucleotides are TGTGCCAGTAGTAGTATAGCCTCCTACGAGCAGTACTTC. Translating gives CASSSIASYEQYF.

The chain is built from TRBV6-1 and TRBJ1-5; D gene uncertain. CDR1 MNHNS and CDR2 SASEGT come from the germline V gene. V dropped 2 bases and J dropped 4 bases, with 6 bases sitting between them. The CDR3 totals 13 residues. As DNA, the CDR3 is TGTGCCAGCAGTGAACAGACAAATCAGCCCCAGCATTTT. This translates into CASSEQTNQPQHF.

This chain uses TRBV7-6 with TRBJ2-1, with 7 bases aligning to TRBD1. The junction had 7 bases not matched to a gene; V was cut back by 4 bases and J by 4 bases. The CDR3 has 15 amino acids. CDR1 SGHVS and CDR2 FNYEAQ come from the germline V gene. The CDR3 nucleotides read TGTGCCAGCAGCTACACCGGGACAGAGTACAATGAGCAGTTCTTC. Protein product: CASSYTGTEYNEQFF.

The J gene is TRBJ1-2, the V gene TRBV10-2; no clear D. The CDR3 sequence is 15 residues long. Germline lookup yields CDR1 WSHSY and CDR2 SAAADI. The V end was cut by 2 bases, the J end by 1 base, with 11 bases between. CDR3 in amino acids: CASSERVGVNYGYTF. The CDR3 DNA reads TGCGCCAGCAGTGAGAGGGTCGGGGTTAACTATGGCTACACCTTC.

This clone has more than one count but fewer than ten. The chain uses TRBV7-2 and TRBJ2-5, with TRBD1 matching 8 bases. The V and J ends lost 5 bases and 6 bases, in that order; junction bases with no gene match: 8. Germline CDR1 and CDR2: SGHTA and FQGNSA. The CDR3 is 14 residues long. The CDR3 here is CASSKRTGSQTQYF. CDR3 in DNA: TGTGCCAGCAGCAAAAGGACAGGGTCCCAGACCCAGTACTTC.

The chain recombines TRBV6-4 with TRBJ2-7; D not certain. In germline, CDR1 is MRHNA, CDR2 SNTAGT. Trimming shortened V by 0 bases and J by 3 bases, and 3 bases separated the two germline ends. This CDR3 is built from 12 residues. The DNA for the CDR3 is TGTGCCAGCAGTGACTCCTTCTACGAGCAGTACTTC. It specifies CASSDSFYEQYF.

The J gene is TRBJ2-7, the V gene TRBV2; D may be TRBD1 (7 bases). Per the germline V gene, CDR1 is SNHLY and CDR2 is FYNNEI. The V end lost 6 bases, the J end lost 6 bases, and 21 bases lay between the germline ends. This CDR3 has 15 residues. CDR3 amino acids: CASRGLTGKKGEQYF. For the CDR3, the DNA is TGTGCCAGCAGGGGACTGACAGGGAAAAAGGGCGAGCAGTACTTC.

This chain uses TRBV6-5 with TRBJ1-4; D possibly corresponds to TRBD1 (5 bases). Germline values: CDR1 MNHEY, CDR2 SVGAGI. Between the trimmed V and J ends, which lost 5 bases and 8 bases, there was a span of 12 bases. This CDR3 contains 13 residues. In DNA form, the CDR3 reads TGTGCCAGCAGTATCAGGGTTGAAGAAAAACTGTTTTTT. This translates into CASSIRVEEKLFF.

This clone was seen only a few times. The CDR3 nucleotides are TGTGCCACCAGCAGGCCGGGACAGGGGGCCTACGAGCAGTACTTC. Protein: CATSRPGQGAYEQYF. This chain links TRBV15 with TRBJ2-7; 11 bases match TRBD1. With 3 bases clipped from V and 2 bases from J, the junction kept 3 bases outside the gene matches. This CDR3 is 15 amino acids long. CDR1 and CDR2 from the germline V gene are LNHNV and YYDKDF (reference sequence).

In its sample, this clone was seen a few times. V and J are TRBV27 and TRBJ1-4; D might be TRBD1 (6 bases). Germline assignment: CDR1 MNHEY and CDR2 SMNVEV (reference sequence). CDR3 length: 14 residues. V lost 6 bases, J lost 5 bases, and 13 bases lay in between. The CDR3, as DNA: TGTGCCAGCAGCTACGACAGGAGAAATGAAAAACTGTTTTTT. Translating gives CASSYDRRNEKLFF.